Below, 11 T cell receptor beta chains from the same sample are listed, as sequenced in a study of T cells after yellow fever vaccination. MiXCR, run by TCRdb on the 5' RACE reads, gives a single entry per CDR3 protein. The repertoire holds some 560,000 distinct CDR3 sequences, with roughly a fifth as singletons. The sample here was PBMCs, taken 15 days after the yellow fever booster vaccination. The receptors originated from a man aged 25-45 years who received the YFV17D yellow fever vaccine.

The genes are TRBV11-2 and TRBJ2-7; the D gene is possibly TRBD2 (5 bases). CDR3 length: 15 amino acids. CDR1 is SGHAT, CDR2 FQNNGV, per germline. Trimming took off 1 base at V and 3 bases at J, with 13 bases between the two ends. The CDR3 is CASSLGASSSYEQYF. DNA for the CDR3: TGTGCCAGCAGCTTAGGGGCTAGCTCGAGCTACGAGCAGTACTTC.

This clonotype was picked up a small number of times. This chain joins TRBV5-5 and TRBJ1-1, with 7 bases aligning to TRBD1. The J segment lost 7 bases and the V segment lost 2 bases, leaving 8 bases of the junction unmatched. The CDR3 totals 14 residues. CDR1 SGHKS and CDR2 YYEKEE come from the germline V gene (reference sequence). The CDR3 bases are TGTGCCAGCAGCTTTACAGGGGCGACGGGTGAAGCTTTCTTT. Its protein is CASSFTGATGEAFF.

This clonotype has more than one count but fewer than ten. The rearrangement links TRBV6-1 to TRBJ2-7; TRBD1 matches 8 bases. The CDR3 extends over 15 amino acids. Trimming took 6 bases from V and 2 from J; bases not matched to a gene: 9. Germline CDR1 reads MNHNS; CDR2 reads SASEGT. DNA of the CDR3: TGTGCCAGCAGACCGACAGGGGACTTGCCCTACGAGCAGTACTTC. This encodes CASRPTGDLPYEQYF.

The V and J genes are TRBV27 and TRBJ2-3, with 8 bases aligning to TRBD2. After removal of 2 bases from V and 6 bases from J, the junction contained 7 bases not matched to a gene. Germline CDR1 MNHEY, CDR2 SMNVEV (reference sequence). This CDR3 is 15 amino acids long. CDR3 amino acids: CASSLSGRPEDTQYF. The CDR3 nucleotides are TGTGCCAGCAGTTTAAGCGGGAGACCGGAGGATACGCAGTATTTT.

This clonotype appeared a few times. This rearrangement joins TRBV7-2 to TRBJ2-1, with D possibly matching TRBD2 (6 bases). The V gene lost 4 bases and the J gene lost 12 bases, with 13 bases spanning the gap. CDR1 is SGHTA and CDR2 is FQGNSA in the germline V gene. CDR3 length equals 12 residues. CDR3 sequence: CASSSDDGRQFF. Written as DNA, the CDR3 is TGTGCCAGCAGCTCTGATGACGGGAGGCAGTTCTTC.

The chain carries TRBV12-3 or TRBV12-4 and TRBJ2-3; 7 positions agree with TRBD1. The CDR3 spans 15 residues. Trimming took 3 bases from V and 0 from J; bases not matched to a gene: 3. CDR3: CASSFNRGSTDTQYF. In nucleotides, the CDR3 is TGTGCCAGCAGTTTCAACAGGGGTAGCACAGATACGCAGTATTTT.

The chain uses TRBV5-1 and TRBJ2-7; D is possibly TRBD2 (6 bases). The CDR3 runs to 14 residues. Trimming left V 3 bases short and J 3 bases short, with 13 bases between. CDR1 and CDR2 (germline): SGHRS, YFSETQ. CDR3 in amino acids: CASSSTGLFYEQYF. CDR3 nucleotide sequence: TGCGCCAGCAGCTCAACGGGACTCTTCTACGAGCAGTACTTC.

In DNA, the CDR3 is TGTGCCAGCAGCGTAGCTACGACTAGTCCAGATACGCAGTATTTT. Residues: CASSVATTSPDTQYF. V is TRBV9 and J is TRBJ2-3; D perhaps matches TRBD2 (6 bases). V was shortened by 0 bases and J by 4 bases, with 12 bases between the two germline ends. The CDR3 contains 15 residues. The germline gives CDR1 SGDLS, CDR2 YYNGEE.

The chain recombines TRBV3-1 with TRBJ2-5; D gene uncertain. The CDR3 covers 14 residues. Between the trimmed V and J ends, which lost 2 bases and 3 bases, there was a span of 10 bases. Germline V gives CDR1 LGHDT, CDR2 YNNKEL (reference sequence). The CDR3 bases are TGTGCCAGCAGCCAAAACGGCCGGGAAGAGACCCAGTACTTC. Its translation is CASSQNGREETQYF.

There are a few counts of this clonotype. This CDR3 reads CSVNSWGRLNEQFF. The CDR3 nucleotides read TGCAGCGTTAATTCGTGGGGGCGACTCAATGAGCAGTTCTTC. The chain has TRBV29-1 and TRBJ2-1, with D perhaps matching TRBD1 (6 bases). The CDR3 consists of 14 residues. The V end was cut by 5 bases, the J end by 6 bases, with 17 bases between. Germline loops: CDR1 SQVTM, CDR2 ANQGSEA.

The chain uses TRBV6-2 or TRBV6-3 and TRBJ2-3, with TRBD1 matching over 8 bases. The ends lost 10 bases at V and 10 bases at J; junction bases unmatched: 10. This CDR3 is built from 12 residues. Per the germline V gene, CDR1 is MNHEY and CDR2 is SVGEGT. The chain's CDR3 is CATGQGYAAQYF. The CDR3 DNA follows: TGTGCCACCGGACAGGGTTACGCCGCGCAGTATTTT.